This entry features one T cell receptor beta chain sequence. Vbeta (60) and Jbeta (13) primers were used in the PCR. Repertoires were generated with immunoSEQ multiplex PCR, while TCRdb's copy carries only in-frame clones and drops some. The sample includes approximately 220,000 clones, nearly 80% of them seen just once. The data are from a study of cytomegalovirus exposure and HLA in healthy donors. V shed 7 bases, J shed 0 bases, and the junction held 4 bases outside the gene matches. The CDR3 sequence is 15 residues long. Per germline, CDR1 MNHNS and CDR2 SASEGT. This sequence originates from a male donor in good health and CMV-seronegative. The sample taken for sequencing was PBMCs. The chain employs TRBV6-1 and TRBJ2-3; 10 bases match TRBD2. The CDR3 nucleotides are TGTGCCAGCACCCCGACTAGCGGGAGCACAGATACGCAGTATTTT. It encodes CASTPTSGSTDTQYF.